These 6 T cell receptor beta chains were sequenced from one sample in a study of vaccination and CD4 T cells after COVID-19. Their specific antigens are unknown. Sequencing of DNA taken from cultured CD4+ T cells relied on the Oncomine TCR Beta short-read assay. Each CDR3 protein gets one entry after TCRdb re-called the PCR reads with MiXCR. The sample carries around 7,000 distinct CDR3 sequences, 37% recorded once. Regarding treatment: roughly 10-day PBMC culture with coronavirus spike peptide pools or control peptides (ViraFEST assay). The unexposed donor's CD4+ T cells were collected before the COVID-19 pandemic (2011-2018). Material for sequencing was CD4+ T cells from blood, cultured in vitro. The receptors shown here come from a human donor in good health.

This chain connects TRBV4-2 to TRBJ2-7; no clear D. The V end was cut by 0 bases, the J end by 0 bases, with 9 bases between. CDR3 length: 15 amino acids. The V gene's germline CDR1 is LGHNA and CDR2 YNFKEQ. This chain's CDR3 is CASSQDISSSYEQYF. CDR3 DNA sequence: TGTGCCAGCAGCCAAGATATCAGTAGCTCCTACGAGCAGTACTTC.

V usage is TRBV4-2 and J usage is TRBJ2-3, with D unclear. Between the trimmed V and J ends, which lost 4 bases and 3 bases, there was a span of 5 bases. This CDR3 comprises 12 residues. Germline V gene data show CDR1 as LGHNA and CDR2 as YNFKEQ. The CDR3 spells CASSRQTDTQYF. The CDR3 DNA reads TGTGCCAGCAGCCGCCAGACAGATACGCAGTATTTT.

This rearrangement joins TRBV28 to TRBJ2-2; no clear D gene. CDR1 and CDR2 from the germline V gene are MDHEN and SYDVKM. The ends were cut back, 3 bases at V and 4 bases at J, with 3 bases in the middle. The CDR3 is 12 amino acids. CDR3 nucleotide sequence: TGTGCCAGCAGTTTTAGCACCGGGGAGCTGTTTTTT. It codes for CASSFSTGELFF.

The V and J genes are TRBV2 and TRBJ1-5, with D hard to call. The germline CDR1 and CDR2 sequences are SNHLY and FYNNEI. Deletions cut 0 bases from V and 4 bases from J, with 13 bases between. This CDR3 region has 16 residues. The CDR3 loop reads CASSEAYRGQNQPQHF. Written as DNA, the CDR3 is TGTGCCAGCAGTGAAGCTTATCGGGGTCAGAATCAGCCCCAGCATTTT.

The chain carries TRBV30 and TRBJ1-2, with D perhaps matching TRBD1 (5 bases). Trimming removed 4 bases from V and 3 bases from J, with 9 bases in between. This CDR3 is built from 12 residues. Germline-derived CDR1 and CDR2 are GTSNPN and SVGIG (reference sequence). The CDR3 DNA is TGTGCCTGGACCCCGGGACACTATGGCTACACCTTC. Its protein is CAWTPGHYGYTF.

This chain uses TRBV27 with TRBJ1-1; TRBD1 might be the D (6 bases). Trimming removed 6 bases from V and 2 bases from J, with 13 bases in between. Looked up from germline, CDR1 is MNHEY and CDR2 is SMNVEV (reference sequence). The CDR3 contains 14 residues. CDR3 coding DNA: TGTGCCAGCAGATGGGACATCCGCAACACTGAAGCTTTCTTT. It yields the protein CASRWDIRNTEAFF.